Included here is one TCR beta chain sequence, with context. Under the authors' procedure: Reference gene primer amplification gave nucleated cell count estimates. Repertoires were generated with immunoSEQ multiplex PCR, while TCRdb's copy carries only in-frame clones and drops some. V and J calls and clone size are given by that table; D and trimming were obtained from the DNA. Altogether 150,000 to 200,000 clones are present, around four fifths being singletons, with the ten largest covering over 10%. These data belong to a study of blood T cell repertoires in COVID-19. CDR1 and CDR2 (germline): SGHAT, FQNNGV. V shed 1 base and J shed 8 bases, with 12 bases lying between them. The CDR3 extends over 15 amino acids. Membership in each cohort depended on participant-reported clinical history.

J is TRBJ1-6 and V is TRBV11-2; possibly TRBD1 for D (6 bases). The sequencing input was PBMCs or T cells enriched from blood (not recorded which). This TCR derives from a woman aged 55-75 years who had recovered from COVID-19. CDR3 loop: CASSLGGGADSPLHF. The CDR3 region has the DNA TGTGCCAGCAGCTTAGGAGGGGGGGCTGATTCACCCCTCCACTTT.